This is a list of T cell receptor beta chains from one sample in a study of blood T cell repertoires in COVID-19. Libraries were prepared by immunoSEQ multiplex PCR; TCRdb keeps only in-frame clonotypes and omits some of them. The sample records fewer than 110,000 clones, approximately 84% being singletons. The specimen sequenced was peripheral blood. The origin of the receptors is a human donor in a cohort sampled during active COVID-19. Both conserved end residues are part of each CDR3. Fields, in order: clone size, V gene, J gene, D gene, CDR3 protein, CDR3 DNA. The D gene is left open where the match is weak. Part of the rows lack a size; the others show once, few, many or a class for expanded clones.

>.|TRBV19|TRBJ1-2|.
CASSISWAPANYGYTF
TGTGCCAGTAGTATCTCTTGGGCCCCAGCTAACTATGGCTACACCTTC
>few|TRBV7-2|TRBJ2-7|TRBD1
CASSLEGTGNGREQYF
TGTGCCAGCAGCTTGGAAGGGACAGGTAACGGGCGGGAGCAGTACTTC
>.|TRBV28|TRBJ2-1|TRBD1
CASSLWTGGAGNEQFF
TGTGCCAGCAGTTTATGGACAGGGGGCGCGGGAAATGAGCAGTTCTTC
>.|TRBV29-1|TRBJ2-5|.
CSVPTGPYQETQYF
TGCAGCGTCCCCACAGGCCCGTACCAAGAGACCCAGTACTTC
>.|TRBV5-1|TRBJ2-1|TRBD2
CASRGGFERDLNEQFF
TGCGCCAGCAGGGGGGGGTTTGAGCGGGACCTCAATGAGCAGTTCTTC
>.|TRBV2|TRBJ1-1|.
CASSGQNTEAFF
TGTGCCAGCAGTGGACAGAACACTGAAGCTTTCTTT
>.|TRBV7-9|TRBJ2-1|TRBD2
CASSLESPSGGNEQFF
TGTGCCAGCAGCTTAGAGTCCCCTAGCGGGGGGAATGAGCAGTTCTTC
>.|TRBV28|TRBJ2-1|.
CASSLLTLALTYNEQFF
TGTGCCAGCAGTTTATTGACGCTAGCGTTGACCTACAATGAGCAGTTCTTC
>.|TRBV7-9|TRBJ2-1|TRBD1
CASSLPGQGRNEQFF
TGTGCCAGCAGTCTTCCGGGACAGGGTCGCAATGAGCAGTTCTTC
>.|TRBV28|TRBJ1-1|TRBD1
CASSFQGDTEAFF
TGTGCCAGCAGTTTCCAGGGGGACACTGAAGCTTTCTTT
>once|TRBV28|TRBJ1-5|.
CASSLSIAYAGNQPQHF
TGTGCCAGCAGTTTAAGTATAGCCTATGCAGGCAATCAGCCCCAGCATTTT
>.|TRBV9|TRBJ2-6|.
CASSPVGANVLTF
TGTGCCAGCAGCCCTGTTGGGGCCAACGTCCTGACTTTC
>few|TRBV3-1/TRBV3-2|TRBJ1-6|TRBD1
CASRSGTAMSPLHF
TGTGCCAGCCGATCCGGGACAGCCATGTCACCCCTCCACTTT
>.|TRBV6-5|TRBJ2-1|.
CASSSRYNEQFF
TGTGCCAGCAGTTCCCGGTACAATGAGCAGTTCTTC
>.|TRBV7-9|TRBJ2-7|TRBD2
CASTPGGTAYEQYF
TGTGCCAGCACCCCGGGGGGGACTGCATACGAGCAGTACTTC
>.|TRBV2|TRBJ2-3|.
CASSAAVSTDTQYF
TGTGCCAGCAGTGCGGCGGTAAGCACAGATACGCAGTATTTT
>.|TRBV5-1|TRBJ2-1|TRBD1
CASSLNPGTGFDEQFF
TGCGCCAGCAGCTTAAATCCCGGGACAGGGTTTGATGAGCAGTTCTTC
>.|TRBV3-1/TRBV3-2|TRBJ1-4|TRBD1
CASRDSMNEKLFF
TGTGCCAGCCGGGACAGCATGAATGAAAAACTGTTTTTT
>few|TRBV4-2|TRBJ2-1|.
CASSQEWDSLNEQFF
TGTGCCAGCAGCCAAGAGTGGGACTCGCTCAATGAGCAGTTCTTC
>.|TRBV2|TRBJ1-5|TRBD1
CASNPGQVDQPQHF
TGTGCCAGCAATCCGGGACAGGTTGATCAGCCCCAGCATTTT
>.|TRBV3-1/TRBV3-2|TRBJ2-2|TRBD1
CASSQDLGTGVCTGELFF
TGTGCCAGCAGCCAAGATCTAGGGACAGGTGTGTGCACCGGGGAGCTGTTTTTT
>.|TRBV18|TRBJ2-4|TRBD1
CASSPRTGSGKNIQYF
TGTGCCAGCTCACCACGGACAGGATCTGGCAAAAACATTCAGTACTTC
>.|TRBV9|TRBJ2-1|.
CASSDAGDPYNEQFF
TGTGCCAGCAGTGACGCCGGAGACCCATACAATGAGCAGTTCTTC
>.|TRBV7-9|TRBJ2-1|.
CASSLVSGASYNEQFF
TGTGCCAGCAGCTTAGTTTCGGGAGCGTCCTACAATGAGCAGTTCTTC
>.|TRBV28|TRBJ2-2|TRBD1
CASRLTPDRGFGNTGELFF
TGTGCCAGCAGGTTAACCCCGGACAGGGGGTTTGGAAACACCGGGGAGCTGTTTTTT
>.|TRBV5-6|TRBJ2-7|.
CASSLEETELYEQYF
TGTGCCAGCAGCTTGGAGGAGACAGAGCTCTACGAGCAGTACTTC
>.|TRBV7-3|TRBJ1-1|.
CASSLKGKGSTEAFF
TGTGCCAGCAGCTTAAAGGGGAAGGGCTCGACTGAAGCTTTCTTT
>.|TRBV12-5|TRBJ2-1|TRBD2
CASGPTWGLAGGPGSSYNEQFF
TGTGCTAGTGGCCCAACCTGGGGACTAGCGGGAGGGCCGGGAAGCTCCTACAATGAGCAGTTCTTC
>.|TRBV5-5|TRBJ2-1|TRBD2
CASSLGLAGGFNEQFF
TGTGCCAGCAGCTTGGGGCTAGCGGGAGGGTTTAATGAGCAGTTCTTC
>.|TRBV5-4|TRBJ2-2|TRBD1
CASSWATGTDTGELFF
TGTGCCAGCAGCTGGGCTACCGGGACAGACACCGGGGAGCTGTTTTTT
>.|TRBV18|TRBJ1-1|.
CASSSMGRGMNTEAFF
TGTGCCAGCTCATCCATGGGGCGGGGGATGAACACTGAAGCTTTCTTT
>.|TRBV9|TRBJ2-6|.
CASSGLGANVLTF
TGTGCCAGCAGCGGGCTTGGGGCCAACGTCCTGACTTTC
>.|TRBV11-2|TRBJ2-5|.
CASSPFSAETQYF
TGTGCCAGCAGCCCCTTTTCCGCGGAGACCCAGTACTTC
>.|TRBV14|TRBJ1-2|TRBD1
CASSPVLQGLSLGYGYTF
TGTGCCAGCAGCCCCGTTTTACAGGGGTTGTCGCTAGGCTATGGCTACACCTTC
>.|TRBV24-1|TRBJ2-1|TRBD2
CATQGAGVQEQFF
TGTGCCACCCAAGGCGCGGGAGTTCAGGAGCAGTTCTTC
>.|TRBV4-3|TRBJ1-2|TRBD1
CASSQGQGGGYTF
TGCGCCAGCAGCCAGGGACAGGGCGGTGGCTACACCTTC
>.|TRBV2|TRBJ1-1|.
CASSDLQGTTEAFF
TGTGCCAGCAGTGATTTGCAGGGGACCACTGAAGCTTTCTTT
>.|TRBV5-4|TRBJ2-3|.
CASSLGQAADTQYF
TGTGCCAGCAGCTTGGGACAGGCGGCGGATACGCAGTATTTT
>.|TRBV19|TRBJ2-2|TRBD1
CASKSTGTGETGELFF
TGTGCCAGTAAATCTACCGGGACAGGGGAGACCGGGGAGCTGTTTTTT
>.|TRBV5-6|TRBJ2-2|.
CASSLAGGVRTGELFF
TGTGCCAGCAGCTTGGCTGGTGGCGTGCGGACCGGGGAGCTGTTTTTT
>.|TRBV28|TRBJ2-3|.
CASSSPDTTDTQYF
TGTGCCAGCAGTTCCCCCGACACCACAGATACGCAGTATTTT
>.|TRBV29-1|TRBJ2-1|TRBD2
CSVVGLVLNNEQFF
TGCAGCGTTGTAGGACTAGTTCTCAACAATGAGCAGTTCTTC
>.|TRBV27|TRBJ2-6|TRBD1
CASSPRQGRGSGANVLTF
TGTGCCAGCAGTCCTCGACAGGGACGGGGCTCTGGGGCCAACGTCCTGACTTTC
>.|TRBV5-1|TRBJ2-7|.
CASRWAVGLYEQYF
TGCGCCAGCCGTTGGGCTGTGGGTCTCTACGAGCAGTACTTC
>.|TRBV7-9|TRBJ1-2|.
CASSLGRRDNYGYTF
TGTGCCAGCAGCTTGGGCCGGAGGGATAACTATGGCTACACCTTC
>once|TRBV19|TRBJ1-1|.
CASSISGVAFF
TGTGCCAGTAGTATAAGCGGAGTTGCTTTCTTT
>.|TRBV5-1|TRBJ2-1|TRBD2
CASSLAGLAGDQYNEQFF
TGCGCCAGCAGCTTGGCCGGACTAGCGGGAGACCAGTACAATGAGCAGTTCTTC
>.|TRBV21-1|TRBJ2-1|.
CASSLIAEASRTSYNEQFF
TGTGCCAGCAGCCTAATCGCGGAAGCGAGCAGAACCTCCTACAATGAGCAGTTCTTC
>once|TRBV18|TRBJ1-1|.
CASSLGSNTEAFF
TGTGCCAGCTCACTCGGGTCGAACACTGAAGCTTTCTTT
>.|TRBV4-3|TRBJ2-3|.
CASSQSEGFGTDTQYF
TGCGCCAGCAGCCAATCGGAGGGTTTTGGCACAGATACGCAGTATTTT
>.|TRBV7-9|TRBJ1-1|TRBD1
CASSWDRGSPEAFF
TGTGCCAGCAGCTGGGACAGGGGAAGCCCTGAAGCTTTCTTT
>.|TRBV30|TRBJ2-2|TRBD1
CASRTGGSTGELFF
TGTGCCTCCCGAACAGGGGGGAGCACCGGGGAGCTGTTTTTT
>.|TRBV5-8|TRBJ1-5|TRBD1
CASSLGTGDQPQHF
TGTGCCAGCAGCTTGGGGACAGGGGATCAGCCCCAGCATTTT
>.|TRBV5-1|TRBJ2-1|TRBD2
CASSLGGLGYNEQFF
TGCGCCAGCAGCTTGGGGGGACTAGGTTACAATGAGCAGTTCTTC
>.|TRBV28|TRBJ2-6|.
CASSPGWSVGGANVLTF
TGTGCCAGCAGCCCCGGGTGGTCGGTTGGTGGGGCCAACGTCCTGACTTTC